These 30 T cell receptor beta chains were sequenced from one sample in a study of T cell responses to AZD1222 COVID-19 vaccine. Clones were sequenced by immunoSEQ multiplex PCR, and TCRdb holds only the in-frame ones, with some missing. The top ten clones hold about 3% of a sample with 110,000 to 150,000 clones, 80% to 95% of them seen once. Sequenced here: peripheral blood, sampled on day 0 of AZD1222 vaccination. Source of these receptors: an adult in good health.

The rearrangement links TRBV5-4 to TRBJ1-1; D is ambiguous. The V end was cut by 4 bases, the J end by 1 base, with 17 bases between. Germline V gene data show CDR1 as SGHNT and CDR2 as YYREEE (reference sequence). The CDR3 consists of 16 residues. CDR3 coding DNA: TGTGCCAGCAGCACTCTTTTTGTATACTCGAACACTGAAGCTTTCTTT. This encodes CASSTLFVYSNTEAFF.

The rearrangement uses TRBV6-5 and TRBJ1-1; D is ambiguous. Germline lookup yields CDR1 MNHEY and CDR2 SVGAGI. The germline V and J ends were trimmed by 7 bases and 5 bases, with 17 bases remaining between them. The CDR3 runs 14 residues. The CDR3 spells CASIRDGVGTEAFF. The CDR3, as DNA: TGTGCCAGCATACGGGATGGGGTTGGTACTGAAGCTTTCTTT.

V is TRBV18 and J is TRBJ1-1; D is undetermined. Germline CDR1 reads KGHSH; CDR2 reads LQKENI. V was pared by 5 bases and J by 0 bases, with 16 bases between. This CDR3 has 16 amino acids. CDR3 in amino acids: CASSTNNQAMNTEAFF. The CDR3 DNA follows: TGTGCCAGCTCAACCAACAACCAGGCAATGAACACTGAAGCTTTCTTT.

The rearrangement uses TRBV6-5 and TRBJ1-5; a weak D match, TRBD1 (5 bases). Deletions cut 5 bases from V and 10 bases from J, with 18 bases between. The CDR3 has 14 residues. From germline, CDR1 is MNHEY and CDR2 SVGAGI. The CDR3 is CASSPREGFGPQHF. The CDR3 nucleotides are TGTGCCAGCAGTCCCCGTGAGGGGTTCGGCCCCCAGCATTTT.

V usage is TRBV3-1 (or the pseudogene TRBV3-2) and J usage is TRBJ2-1; D is possibly TRBD2 (6 bases). V gave up 4 bases and J gave up 0 bases, with 10 bases separating them. The V gene's germline CDR1 is LGHDT and CDR2 YNNKEL (reference sequence). This CDR3 is built from 15 residues. The CDR3 DNA is TGTGCCAGCAGCCTTAGCGGTAACTCCTACAATGAGCAGTTCTTC. It translates to CASSLSGNSYNEQFF.

The rearrangement joins TRBV10-3 to TRBJ1-2; 11 bases align to TRBD1. CDR3 length equals 14 residues. With 5 bases clipped from V and 4 bases from J, the junction kept 3 bases outside the gene matches. The V gene's germline CDR1 is ENHRY and CDR2 SYGVKD. For the CDR3, the DNA is TGTGCCATCAGTAACGGGACAGGGGGCTATGGCTACACCTTC. Amino acid sequence: CAISNGTGGYGYTF.

The rearrangement uses TRBV19 and TRBJ2-2; possibly TRBD1 for D (5 bases). This CDR3 comprises 15 residues. V gave up 1 base and J gave up 1 base, with 7 bases separating them. CDR1 and CDR2 (germline): LNHDA, SQIVND (reference sequence). The CDR3 sequence is CASSIATGNTGELFF. In nucleotides, the CDR3 is TGTGCCAGTAGTATAGCTACAGGGAACACCGGGGAGCTGTTTTTT.

The V call is TRBV19, the J call TRBJ1-5, with unresolved D. Between the trimmed V and J ends, which lost 9 bases and 2 bases, there was a span of 8 bases. Looked up from germline, CDR1 is LNHDA and CDR2 is SQIVND (reference sequence). The CDR3 is 12 residues long. CDR3 residues: CASNLGNQPQHF. Here the CDR3 DNA reads TGTGCCAGCAACCTGGGCAATCAGCCCCAGCATTTT.

The rearrangement uses TRBV11-3 and TRBJ2-1; no reliable D call. CDR3 length equals 14 residues. The germline CDR1 and CDR2 sequences are SGHNT and YENEEA. Trimming took off 0 bases at V and 7 bases at J, with 10 bases between the two ends. The CDR3 region has the DNA TGTGCCAGCAGCTTAGATTACTTCGAGAATGAGCAGTTCTTC. It specifies CASSLDYFENEQFF.

This clone has only a few counts. J is TRBJ1-1 and V is TRBV25-1; no reliable D call. There are 13 residues in the CDR3. The germline V and J ends were trimmed by 6 bases and 2 bases, with 10 bases remaining between them. The germline gives CDR1 MGHDK, CDR2 SYGVNS. Written as DNA, the CDR3 is TGTGCCAGCAGCCTAGGGCATAACACTGAAGCTTTCTTT. It codes for CASSLGHNTEAFF. Full variable domain (remainder filled in from reference TRBV25-1 and TRBJ1-1): EADIYQTPRYLVIGTGKKITLECSQTMGHDKMYWYQQDPGMELHLIHYSYGVNSTEKGDLSSESTVSRIRTEHFPLTLESARPSHTSQYLCASSLGHNTEAFFGQGTRLTVV.

The chain couples TRBV5-1 to TRBJ2-7, with a possible D match to TRBD1 (6 bases). V was clipped by 4 bases and J by 1 base, with 12 bases between them. The germline CDR1 and CDR2 sequences are SGHRS and YFSETQ. The CDR3 totals 14 residues. Here the CDR3 reads CASSPGHLSYEQYF. The CDR3, as DNA: TGCGCCAGCAGCCCGGGACACCTATCCTACGAGCAGTACTTC.

V is TRBV5-1 and J is TRBJ1-4, with 7 bases that match TRBD1. This CDR3 has 16 residues. The V gene end was trimmed by 0 bases and the J gene end by 1 base; junction bases not matched to a gene: 3. Germline V gene data show CDR1 as SGHRS and CDR2 as YFSETQ. In DNA, the CDR3 is TGCGCCAGCAGCTTGGCAGGGGGTGGAACTAATGAAAAACTGTTTTTT. It translates to CASSLAGGGTNEKLFF.

Written as DNA, the CDR3 is TGTGCCAGCAGTTTCGGACAGTCCACTGAAGCTTTCTTT. This translates into CASSFGQSTEAFF. The chain links TRBV3-1 (or the pseudogene TRBV3-2) to TRBJ1-1; possible D gene TRBD1, 6 bases. This CDR3 region has 13 residues. Trimming shortened V by 6 bases and J by 4 bases, and 12 bases separated the two germline ends. In germline, CDR1 is LGHDT, CDR2 YNNKEL (reference sequence).

The chain has TRBV19 and TRBJ2-1, with D perhaps TRBD1 (6 bases). The CDR3 length is 13 residues. CDR1 is LNHDA and CDR2 is SQIVND in the germline V gene (reference sequence). Trimming removed 4 bases from V and 10 bases from J, with 14 bases in between. This CDR3 is CASSRDIKGEQFF. The CDR3 nucleotides read TGTGCCAGTAGTAGGGACATAAAGGGGGAGCAGTTCTTC.

The V gene is TRBV5-4, the J gene TRBJ2-1; 9 nucleotides match TRBD2. Germline CDR1 SGHNT, CDR2 YYREEE (reference sequence). With 5 bases clipped from V and 8 bases from J, the junction kept 11 bases outside the gene matches. The CDR3 is made up of 15 amino acids. CDR3 DNA: TGTGCCAGCAGTTCTACCGGGACTAGCATCGATGAGCAGTTCTTC. It codes for CASSSTGTSIDEQFF.

The V gene is TRBV6-4, the J gene TRBJ2-1; D is ambiguous. CDR1 and CDR2 from the germline V gene are MRHNA and SNTAGT. V was shortened by 4 bases and J by 10 bases, with 14 bases between the two germline ends. This CDR3 spans 13 amino acids. In DNA form, the CDR3 reads TGTGCCAGCAGTGCCACCCCGTTGAGGGAGCAGTTCTTC. It codes for CASSATPLREQFF.

The chain combines TRBV29-1 with TRBJ1-2; 7 nucleotides agree with TRBD1. Germline assignment: CDR1 SQVTM and CDR2 ANQGSEA. The CDR3 length is 12 residues. V gave up 6 bases and J gave up 10 bases; unmatched junction bases: 11. CDR3 sequence (DNA): TGCAGCGTCGCGACAGGGAATCTCTTCTACACCTTC. Protein: CSVATGNLFYTF.

The DNA for the CDR3 is TGTGCCAGCAGCTTATGGTCCGGAGAGCAGTTCTTC. Its protein is CASSLWSGEQFF. The chain recombines TRBV5-6 with TRBJ2-1; the D is unclear. The V end was cut by 2 bases, the J end by 10 bases, with 10 bases between. Germline CDR1 reads SGHDT; CDR2 reads YYEEEE. CDR3 size: 12 residues.

Only one count was recorded for this clone. This chain connects TRBV5-4 to TRBJ2-7; D may be TRBD2 (6 bases). Germline V gene sequence: CDR1 SGHNT, CDR2 YYREEE (reference sequence). Trimming took off 0 bases at V and 5 bases at J, with 18 bases between the two ends. The CDR3 contains 16 residues. The CDR3 loop is CASSLVSAGSPHEQYF. CDR3 in DNA: TGTGCCAGCAGCTTGGTTAGCGCCGGGAGCCCCCACGAGCAGTACTTC.

The rearrangement joins TRBV5-4 to TRBJ2-7, with 7 positions matching TRBD2. The CDR3 consists of 17 residues. The V segment lost 2 bases and the J segment 0 bases; nucleotides outside the gene matches: 11. CDR1 SGHNT and CDR2 YYREEE come from the germline V gene (reference sequence). The CDR3 DNA sequence: TGTGCCAGCAGCTTTCTTTTGCTAGCGGCAAGCTCCTACGAGCAGTACTTC. This sequence encodes CASSFLLLAASSYEQYF.

This clone has a single count. V is TRBV11-2 and J is TRBJ2-7; the match to TRBD2 covers 10 bases. The CDR3 is 15 residues long. J was trimmed by 0 bases and V by 5 bases; bases with no gene match: 4. Germline-derived CDR1 and CDR2 are SGHAT and FQNNGV. The CDR3 bases are TGTGCCAGCAGCCCGGGACTAGCGTTCTCCTACGAGCAGTACTTC. Translating gives CASSPGLAFSYEQYF.

The rearrangement uses TRBV6-5 and TRBJ2-7; D tentatively reads TRBD1 or TRBD2 (5 bases each). V lost 4 bases and J lost 6, with 22 bases in between. The V gene's germline CDR1 is MNHEY and CDR2 SVGAGI. This CDR3 spans 16 amino acids. This CDR3 is CASSSNVRAGSAEQYF. For the CDR3, the DNA is TGTGCCAGCAGTTCGAACGTGCGGGCAGGGTCGGCCGAGCAGTACTTC.

This clone was picked up a small number of times. The chain is built from TRBV3-1 (or the pseudogene TRBV3-2) and TRBJ2-4; TRBD2 might be the D (6 bases). The CDR3 totals 16 residues. V lost 0 bases and J 4 bases, leaving 13 bases between the germline ends. Germline V gene sequence: CDR1 LGHDT, CDR2 YNNKEL (reference sequence). CDR3 in DNA: TGTGCCAGCAGCCAAGACGGGGCACGGGGGAAAAACATTCAGTACTTC. Translated: CASSQDGARGKNIQYF.

This clone was seen once. This chain joins TRBV5-5 and TRBJ1-3; TRBD1 might be the D (5 bases). This CDR3 contains 14 residues. The V and J ends lost 4 bases and 0 bases respectively, with 8 bases between them. The V gene's germline CDR1 is SGHKS and CDR2 YYEKEE (reference sequence). CDR3 sequence reads: CASSGGVSGNTIYF. The DNA of the CDR3 is TGTGCCAGCAGCGGAGGGGTCTCTGGAAACACCATATATTTT.

This clone was seen once. The rearrangement uses TRBV19 and TRBJ1-2, with a tentative D call TRBD1 (5 bases). V was shortened by 4 bases and J by 4 bases, with 7 bases between the two germline ends. CDR1 is LNHDA and CDR2 is SQIVND in the germline V gene (reference sequence). This CDR3 comprises 12 residues. The CDR3 sequence: CASSTGTYGYTF. The CDR3 DNA reads as TGTGCCAGTAGTACAGGGACCTATGGCTACACCTTC.

The chain uses TRBV5-4 and TRBJ2-2, with D possibly TRBD1 on 6 matching bases. Germline V lookup: CDR1 SGHNT, CDR2 YYREEE (reference sequence). The ends were cut back, 5 bases at V and 4 bases at J, with 15 bases in the middle. The CDR3 loop spans 15 amino acids. The CDR3 DNA follows: TGTGCCAGCAGACCCGACAGAGGGGGCACCGGGGAGCTGTTTTTT. This encodes CASRPDRGGTGELFF.

Here the CDR3 DNA reads TGTGCCAGCCGCCCCCAAAGCGGGAGGTCCGGAGGCACAGATACGCAGTATTTT. Protein product: CASRPQSGRSGGTDTQYF. This chain connects TRBV3-1 (or the pseudogene TRBV3-2) to TRBJ2-3; TRBD2 aligns across 9 bases. Germline V CDR1 and CDR2: LGHDT, YNNKEL (reference sequence). The CDR3 has 18 residues. Trimming removed 8 bases from V and 1 base from J; junction bases left unmatched: 16.

J is TRBJ1-5 and V is TRBV2; D is unresolved. Germline lookup yields CDR1 SNHLY and CDR2 FYNNEI. V lost 4 bases to trimming and J lost 3 bases, with 10 bases between them. The CDR3 totals 14 residues. CDR3 DNA: TGTGCCAGCAGTGGGATCGAGGCCAATCAGCCCCAGCATTTT. Protein: CASSGIEANQPQHF.

V and J are TRBV6-4 and TRBJ2-1, with 11 bases lining up with TRBD2. Per the germline V gene, CDR1 is MRHNA and CDR2 is SNTAGT. The CDR3 contains 15 residues. With V trimmed by 8 bases and J by 1 base, 4 bases remained unmatched. CDR3 sequence: CASRTSGSSYNEQFF. The DNA for the CDR3 is TGTGCCAGCCGTACTAGCGGGAGTTCCTACAATGAGCAGTTCTTC.

The chain couples TRBV19 to TRBJ2-1, with no clear D. The V end lost 3 bases, the J end lost 3 bases, and 6 bases lay between the germline ends. Germline V gives CDR1 LNHDA, CDR2 SQIVND (reference sequence). The CDR3 consists of 13 residues. DNA for the CDR3: TGTGCCAGTAGTATCGGCAACTACAATGAGCAGTTCTTC. Encoded protein: CASSIGNYNEQFF.